This paragraph reports one TCR beta chain. This clonotype has at least ten counts. Its cognate antigen has yet to be identified. The record has no base qualities; no much larger clone is one base away. The library was made by PCR. This sample was sequenced with an Illumina HiSeq 2500. TCR libraries were prepared with molecular barcoding, using unique molecular identifiers to normalize TCRbeta repertoire quantification. Starting from the raw public reads, TCRdb applied fastp trimming at Q25, assembled clones with MiXCR and retained in-frame beta chains. When rows share a CDR3 protein, they turn into one entry using the most common DNA and genes. The sample data list fewer than 750,000 distinct CDR3 sequences, and 20% to 25% of these were observed just once. 12% to 15% of the sample lies in the top ten. This entry is derived from a study of T-cell reconstitution after alpha-beta-depleted transplantation in children (dated by TCRdb to the mid-2010s). Concerning the study at large: T-cell immune reconstitution after TCRalphabeta/CD19-depleted allogeneic hematopoietic cell transplantation in children was quantitatively tracked in the study by means of TCR repertoire profiling.

General findings and caveats noted by the study authors: In some patients, the high TCRbeta diversity seen at day 60 was put down to recipient T cells and intrathymic progenitors that had survived conditioning. The frequencies of hyperexpanded clones fell over the following months, and after one year, T-cell counts and TCRbeta diversity were mostly attributed to newly produced T cells. The apparently early alphabetaT-cell count recovery about two months after transplant was reportedly dependent on only several hundred rapidly expanded clones derived from non-depleted graft cells.

The V and J ends are trimmed by 0 bases and 4 bases, leaving 2 bases between them. Sequences MNHNY (CDR1) and SVGAGI (CDR2) are obtained from the germline V gene (reference sequence). The CDR3, from cysteine to phenylalanine, totals 12 residues. Only the CDR3 DNA is retained, 36 bases long and in frame from the first base. The sample's treatment or condition label, in plain terms: allogeneic hematopoietic cell transplantation with graft depleted of TCRalphabeta T cells and CD19 B cells. The children who served as transplant recipients had been given grafts of TCRalphabeta/CD19-depleted allogeneic hematopoietic cells.

This receptor was identified in a boy under two years old who had a stem cell transplant for acute myeloid leukemia, so the T cells may come from the graft donor. This specimen consisted of PBMCs, mostly from graft donor cells, obtained 360 days after TCRalphabeta/CD19-depleted stem cell transplant. The V gene is TRBV6-6 and the J gene is TRBJ2-3, with no D gene named confidently. The sequenced DNA: TGTGCCAGCAGTTACTCGTCAGATACGCAGTATTTT. It specifies CASSYSSDTQYF.